These 21 T cell receptor beta chains were all obtained from the same sample, sequenced in a study of shared clonotypes between healthy human individuals. Assay: immunoSEQ multiplex PCR; the TCRdb copy retains only in-frame clones and omits some. The sample gives about 2.2 million clones, approximately 92% of which show up once; about 1.6% is in the top ten. Cells designated naive CD8 were CD45RO-negative and were positively selected for CCR7, with terminally differentiated effector memory CD45RA+ cells excluded. The sample comprised naive CD8+ T cells from PBMCs. All receptors come from a man aged 18-30 years in good health. Some clones in this sample may be carry-over from other donors' samples.

To note about this clone: The same CDR3 is also encoded by other DNA sequences in this sample. The chain recombines TRBV29-1 with TRBJ2-1, with TRBD1 identical over 8 bases. The CDR3 is 15 residues long. CDR1 SQVTM and CDR2 ANQGSEA come from the germline V gene. The ends lost 3 bases at V and 0 bases at J; junction bases unmatched: 4. The CDR3 protein is CSVERTGSSYNEQFF. The CDR3 bases are TGCAGCGTTGAGCGGACAGGGAGCTCCTACAATGAGCAGTTCTTC.

The chain links TRBV27 to TRBJ1-3; a weak D match, TRBD1 (5 bases). This CDR3 is 16 amino acids long. Trimming shortened V by 1 base and J by 4 bases, and 14 bases separated the two germline ends. Germline assignment: CDR1 MNHEY and CDR2 SMNVEV (reference sequence). The CDR3: CASSLFLPGPGNTIYF. CDR3 nucleotide sequence: TGTGCCAGCAGTTTATTTTTGCCAGGGCCAGGAAACACCATATATTTT.

The genes are TRBV9 and TRBJ2-7, with no clear D. Trimming pared 0 bases from V and 6 bases from J, leaving 16 bases between. The CDR3 is made up of 15 amino acids. Looked up from germline, CDR1 is SGDLS and CDR2 is YYNGEE. In DNA form, the CDR3 reads TGTGCCAGCAGCGTAGGACGGGTCGGCAACTCCGAGCAGTACTTC. This codes for CASSVGRVGNSEQYF.

This chain connects TRBV9 to TRBJ2-7, with 7 nucleotides matching TRBD2. Trimming removed 3 bases from V and 0 bases from J; junction bases left unmatched: 9. CDR3 length: 16 residues. The germline gives CDR1 SGDLS, CDR2 YYNGEE. This chain's CDR3 is CASSDPSGGSSYEQYF. In nucleotides, the CDR3 is TGTGCCAGCAGCGACCCTTCCGGGGGGAGCTCCTACGAGCAGTACTTC.

The chain recombines TRBV7-2 with TRBJ2-1; 9 positions agree with TRBD2. The CDR3 length is 15 residues. Per the germline V gene, CDR1 is SGHTA and CDR2 is FQGNSA. The ends lost 5 bases at V and 4 bases at J; junction bases unmatched: 6. The CDR3 coding sequence is TGTGCCAGCAGCCTCGGACTAGCGCGTTACAATGAGCAGTTCTTC. It is translated as CASSLGLARYNEQFF.

The gene calls are TRBV15 and TRBJ1-1; D unclear. Between the trimmed V and J ends, which lost 0 bases and 1 base, there was a span of 9 bases. The CDR3 spans 15 residues. Germline V gene data show CDR1 as LNHNV and CDR2 as YYDKDF (reference sequence). The CDR3 nucleotides are TGTGCCACCAGCAGAGATCTCTCAAGGAACACTGAAGCTTTCTTT. Protein sequence: CATSRDLSRNTEAFF.

This chain joins TRBV9 and TRBJ2-7; TRBD1 aligns across 10 bases. Germline V gene data show CDR1 as SGDLS and CDR2 as YYNGEE. The V gene end was trimmed by 1 base and the J gene end by 6 bases; junction bases not matched to a gene: 4. The CDR3 runs to 14 residues. Here the CDR3 DNA reads TGTGCCAGCAGCGTACAAGGGACAGGGGTCGAGCAGTACTTC. It specifies CASSVQGTGVEQYF.

CDR3 nucleotides: TGTGCCAGCAGCTCCGGGATCCGGGAGACCCAGTACTTC. The encoded protein is CASSSGIRETQYF. This chain links TRBV7-8 with TRBJ2-5; D might be TRBD2 (5 bases). The CDR3 covers 13 residues. The germline V and J ends were trimmed by 4 bases and 5 bases, with 11 bases remaining between them. The germline V gene has CDR1 SGHVS and CDR2 FQNEAQ. Together with reference TRBV7-8 and TRBJ2-5, the CDR3 gives the full variable domain: GAGVSQSPRYKVAKRGQDVALRCDPISGHVSLFWYQQALGQGPEFLTYFQNEAQLDKSGLPSDRFFAERPEGSVSTLKIQRTQQEDSAVYLCASSSGIRETQYFGPGTRLLVL.

The genes are TRBV7-9 and TRBJ2-7; either TRBD1 or TRBD2 may supply D (6 bases each). Deletions cut 8 bases from V and 4 bases from J, with 24 bases between. Germline values: CDR1 SEHNR, CDR2 FQNEAQ (reference sequence). The length of the CDR3 is 16 residues. The CDR3 nucleotides are TGTGCCAGCTTAGATCCGGGCGGGACCACAGGGTACGAGCAGTACTTC. Its translation: CASLDPGGTTGYEQYF. Supplemented by reference TRBV7-9 and TRBJ2-7, the full variable domain reads DTGVSQNPRHKITKRGQNVTFRCDPISEHNRLYWYRQTLGQGPEFLTYFQNEAQLEKSRLLSDRFSAERPKGSFSTLEIQRTEQGDSAMYLCASLDPGGTTGYEQYFGPGTRLTVT.

With respect to this clone: Other nucleotide sequences in the sample specify the same CDR3. CDR3 sequence reads: CASSISSGRVYEQYF. The DNA for the CDR3 is TGTGCCAGTAGTATATCTAGCGGGAGGGTCTACGAGCAGTACTTC. The V call is TRBV19, the J call TRBJ2-7; TRBD2 aligns across 12 bases. The length of the CDR3 is 15 residues. The germline V gene has CDR1 LNHDA and CDR2 SQIVND (reference sequence). The trim removed 2 bases at V and 3 bases at J, leaving 2 bases unmatched.

The gene calls are TRBV7-9 and TRBJ2-7; D is possibly TRBD1 (5 bases). With 1 base removed from V and 6 bases from J, the gap between germline ends came to 7 bases. Germline values: CDR1 SEHNR, CDR2 FQNEAQ (reference sequence). The CDR3 spans 12 residues. CDR3 residues: CASSLGQIEQYF. Written as DNA, the CDR3 is TGTGCCAGCAGCTTAGGACAGATCGAGCAGTACTTC.

V usage is TRBV6-5 and J usage is TRBJ2-1, with TRBD1 matching over 8 bases. This CDR3 comprises 16 residues. Germline trimming cut 2 bases from V and 9 bases from J; bases unmatched to any gene: 12. Germline V gives CDR1 MNHEY, CDR2 SVGAGI. The CDR3 spells CASSYHGTGPSSEQFF. As DNA, the CDR3 is TGTGCCAGCAGTTACCACGGGACAGGACCCTCCAGTGAGCAGTTCTTC.

This chain joins TRBV29-1 and TRBJ1-2; TRBD1 is a possible D gene (6 bases). CDR3 length equals 12 residues. Germline loops: CDR1 SQVTM, CDR2 ANQGSEA. V was trimmed by 6 bases and J by 4 bases, leaving 12 bases between them. CDR3 nucleotide sequence: TGCAGCGTCGACCCAGGGGCCTATGGCTACACCTTC. Translated, it gives CSVDPGAYGYTF. Combining the CDR3 with reference TRBV29-1 and TRBJ1-2 gives the whole variable domain SAVISQKPSRDICQRGTSLTIQCQVDSQVTMMFWYRQQPGQSLTLIATANQGSEATYESGFVIDKFPISRPNLTFSTLTVSNMSPEDSSIYLCSVDPGAYGYTFGSGTRLTVV.

This sequence joins TRBV28 and TRBJ2-1; D may correspond to TRBD1 or TRBD2 (5 bases each). Germline CDR1 is MDHEN and CDR2 is SYDVKM. V gave up 6 bases and J gave up 8 bases, with 14 bases separating them. This CDR3 is 13 amino acids long. Here the CDR3 reads CASRSGTIDEQFF. CDR3 DNA sequence: TGTGCCAGCAGGTCCGGGACGATAGATGAGCAGTTCTTC.

The genes are TRBV2 and TRBJ1-6; weak D call: TRBD1 (5 bases). This CDR3 region has 15 residues. CDR1 and CDR2 from the germline V gene are SNHLY and FYNNEI. The germline V and J ends were trimmed by 7 bases and 9 bases, with 19 bases remaining between them. CDR3 in DNA: TGTGCCAGCAAAAGGGCGGCGGGACTTGGTTCACCCCTCCACTTT. Translating gives CASKRAAGLGSPLHF.

The genes are TRBV4-2 and TRBJ1-2, with unresolved D. CDR3 length equals 15 residues. The germline V gene encodes CDR1 LGHNA and CDR2 YNFKEQ. Trimming took 0 bases from V and 1 from J, leaving 9 bases between them. CDR3 sequence (DNA): TGTGCCAGCAGCCAAGACCTTGGGCGTAACTATGGCTACACCTTC. Translation: CASSQDLGRNYGYTF.

V is TRBV7-9 and J is TRBJ1-3; tentative D call: TRBD1 (5 bases). V gave up 4 bases and J gave up 0 bases, with 16 bases separating them. The germline gives CDR1 SEHNR, CDR2 FQNEAQ (reference sequence). This CDR3 is built from 17 residues. CDR3 DNA: TGTGCCAGCAGCTCCCGACAGAAGGCCCCCTCTGGAAACACCATATATTTT. It yields the protein CASSSRQKAPSGNTIYF. Looking up the rest from reference TRBV7-9 and TRBJ1-3 gives the full variable domain: DTGVSQNPRHKITKRGQNVTFRCDPISEHNRLYWYRQTLGQGPEFLTYFQNEAQLEKSRLLSDRFSAERPKGSFSTLEIQRTEQGDSAMYLCASSSRQKAPSGNTIYFGEGSWLTVV.

The V gene is TRBV4-3, the J gene TRBJ1-1; no definite D call. The V end lost 1 base, the J end lost 1 base, and 10 bases lay between the germline ends. Germline assignment: CDR1 LGHNA and CDR2 YSLEER. This CDR3 is built from 15 residues. CDR3 sequence: CASSQARRRNTEAFF. For the CDR3, the DNA is TGCGCCAGCAGCCAAGCGAGACGGCGGAACACTGAAGCTTTCTTT.

The CDR3 protein is CASSLSKQSFYNEQFF. In nucleotides, the CDR3 is TGTGCCAGCAGTTTAAGTAAGCAGTCTTTCTACAATGAGCAGTTCTTC. The chain uses TRBV28 and TRBJ2-1, with unresolved D. V was shortened by 2 bases and J by 3 bases, with 14 bases between the two germline ends. The CDR3 consists of 16 residues. CDR1 is MDHEN and CDR2 is SYDVKM in the germline V gene.

J is TRBJ2-7 and V is TRBV29-1; tentatively, D is TRBD2 (7 bases). The CDR3 extends over 12 amino acids. Between the trimmed V and J ends, which lost 7 bases and 4 bases, there was a span of 14 bases. Germline values: CDR1 SQVTM, CDR2 ANQGSEA. In DNA form, the CDR3 reads TGCAGCGGAGGGGGAGGGGTATACGAGCAGTACTTC. Translating it yields CSGGGGVYEQYF.

This rearrangement joins TRBV9 to TRBJ1-1; perhaps TRBD1 as D (5 bases). Germline lookup yields CDR1 SGDLS and CDR2 YYNGEE. The CDR3 contains 14 residues. The V and J ends lost 0 bases and 4 bases respectively, with 10 bases between them. CDR3 residues: CASSVVTGATEAFF. The CDR3 DNA sequence: TGTGCCAGCAGCGTAGTCACAGGCGCCACTGAAGCTTTCTTT.